Listed below are T cell receptor beta chains from one sample, sequenced in a study of blood T cell repertoires in COVID-19. Sequencing used immunoSEQ multiplex PCR; TCRdb keeps in-frame clones, though not all of them. The table has roughly 130,000 clones, less than 90% seen once. Sequencing used PBMCs or T cells enriched from blood (not recorded which). These receptors all stem from a woman younger than 45 who had recovered from COVID-19. CDR3s include the opening cysteine and the closing phenylalanine or tryptophan. The D gene is left open where the match is weak. Some rows have no size entry. The others give once, few or many, or a class for an expanded clone.

CDR3nt,CDR3aa,d_gene,abundance,v_gene,j_gene
TGTGCCAGCAGCTTTAGCGGGGGAAACACCGGGGAGCTGTTTTTT,CASSFSGGNTGELFF,TRBD2,.,TRBV7-3,TRBJ2-2
TGCGCCAGCAGCTTGGGGGGCGGCTATGGCTACACCTTC,CASSLGGGYGYTF,.,.,TRBV5-1,TRBJ1-2
TGTGCCAGCAGCCACTCACAGGGGGCGCGCGGGGCCAACGTCCTGACTTTC,CASSHSQGARGANVLTF,TRBD1,.,TRBV14,TRBJ2-6
TGTGCCAGCAGCGTAGAAAGCGCACCTAGCACAGATACGCAGTATTTT,CASSVESAPSTDTQYF,.,.,TRBV9,TRBJ2-3
TGTGCCAGTGGACAGGGGGGGACGAGCTATGGCTACACCTTC,CASGQGGTSYGYTF,TRBD1,.,TRBV28,TRBJ1-2
TGCGCCAGCAGCCTCGGGAACATCCGCACAGATACGCAGTATTTT,CASSLGNIRTDTQYF,.,.,TRBV5-1,TRBJ2-3
TGCGCCAGGACGACTAGCGGGAGAATAACGAACACCGGGGAGCTGTTTTTT,CARTTSGRITNTGELFF,TRBD2,.,TRBV10-1,TRBJ2-2
TGTGCCAGCAGTGTACTGACAGGGGGAAACACCATATATTTT,CASSVLTGGNTIYF,TRBD1,few,TRBV28,TRBJ1-3
TGTGCCAGCTCACCCAGGACTAGCGGGAGATCTGCCTACGAGCAGTACTTC,CASSPRTSGRSAYEQYF,TRBD2,.,TRBV18,TRBJ2-7
TGTGCCAGCAGTCTGGACAGGGCACTTCCCCAGCCCCAGCATTTT,CASSLDRALPQPQHF,TRBD1,.,TRBV3-1/TRBV3-2,TRBJ1-5
TGTGCCAGCAGCTTGGCCGGAGCGTGGCAGGGGGTTATGGATGGCTACACCTTC,CASSLAGAWQGVMDGYTF,TRBD1,.,TRBV5-5,TRBJ1-2
TGTGCCAGCAGCCTCACCGGGACAGGGACCATACGGCCCACTGAAGCTTTCTTT,CASSLTGTGTIRPTEAFF,TRBD1,.,TRBV5-5,TRBJ1-1
TGTGCCAGCGGACTAGGCGGACAGCCCTACGAGCAGTACTTC,CASGLGGQPYEQYF,.,.,TRBV27,TRBJ2-7
TGTGCCAGCACCCCGGGGGGAGGGTCCAAAAACATTCAGTACTTC,CASTPGGGSKNIQYF,TRBD2,.,TRBV28,TRBJ2-4